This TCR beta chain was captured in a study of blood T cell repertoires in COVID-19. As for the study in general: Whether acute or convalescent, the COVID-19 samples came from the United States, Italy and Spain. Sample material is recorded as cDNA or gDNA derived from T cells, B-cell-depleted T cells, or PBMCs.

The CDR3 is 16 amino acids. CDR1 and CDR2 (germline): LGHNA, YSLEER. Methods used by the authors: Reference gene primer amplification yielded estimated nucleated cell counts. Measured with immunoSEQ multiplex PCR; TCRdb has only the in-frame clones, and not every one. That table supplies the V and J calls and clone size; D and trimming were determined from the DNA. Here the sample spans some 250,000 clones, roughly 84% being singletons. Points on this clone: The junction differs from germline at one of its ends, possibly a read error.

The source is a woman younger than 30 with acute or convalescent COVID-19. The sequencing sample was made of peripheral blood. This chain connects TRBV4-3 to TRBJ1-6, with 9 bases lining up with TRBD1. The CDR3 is CTSSQSWDRANSPLHF. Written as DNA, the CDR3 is TGCACCAGCAGCCAAAGCTGGGACAGGGCAAATTCACCCCTCCACTTT.